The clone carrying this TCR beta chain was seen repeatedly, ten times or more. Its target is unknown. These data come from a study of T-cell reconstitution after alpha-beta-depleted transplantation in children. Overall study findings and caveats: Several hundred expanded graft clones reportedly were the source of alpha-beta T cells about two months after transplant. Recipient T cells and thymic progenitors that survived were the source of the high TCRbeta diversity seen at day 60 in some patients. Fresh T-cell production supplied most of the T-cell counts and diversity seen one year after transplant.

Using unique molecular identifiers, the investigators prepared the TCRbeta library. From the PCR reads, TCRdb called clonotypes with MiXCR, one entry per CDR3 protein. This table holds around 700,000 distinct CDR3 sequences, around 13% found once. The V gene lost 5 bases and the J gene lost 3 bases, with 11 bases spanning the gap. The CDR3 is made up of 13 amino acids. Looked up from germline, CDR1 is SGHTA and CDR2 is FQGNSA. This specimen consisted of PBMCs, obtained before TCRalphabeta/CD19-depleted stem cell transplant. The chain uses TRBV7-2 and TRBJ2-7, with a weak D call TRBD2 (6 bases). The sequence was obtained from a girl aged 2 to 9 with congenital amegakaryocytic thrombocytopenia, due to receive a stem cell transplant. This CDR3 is CASSDRLGYEQYF. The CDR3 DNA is TGTGCCAGCAGCGATCGACTAGGCTACGAGCAGTACTTC.